The clone carrying this T cell receptor (beta chain) has at least ten counts. The antigen remains undetermined. The data were taken from a study of T cells in Graves' hyperthyroidism and ophthalmopathy. Pregnant or lactating patients were excluded, as were those with uncontrolled infection or other autoimmune disease. Broader study findings: Within blood appeared most thyroid clonotypes that had expanded above 0.001.

Regions amplified from RNA transcripts were the TCR beta CDR3 regions. When the TCR CDR3 underwent first-round RT-PCR, the HTBI primer set was used. TCRdb used MiXCR to reprocess the multiplex PCR reads, holding one entry per CDR3 protein. The profile covers hundreds of thousands of distinct CDR3 sequences, with about 15% appearing a single time and under 20% taken by the ten largest. Trimming cost V 2 bases and J 6 bases; bases outside gene matches: 4. The CDR3 is made up of 16 amino acids. Germline CDR1 is SEHNR and CDR2 is FQNEAQ (reference sequence). This TCR derives from a woman between 18 and 29 years old with Graves' ophthalmopathy. The chain uses TRBV7-9 and TRBJ2-3; 14 bases match TRBD2. The specimen was blood. CDR3 amino acids: CASSLSRTSGGDTQYF. The CDR3 DNA reads TGTGCCAGCAGCTTATCAAGGACTAGCGGGGGGGATACGCAGTATTTT.